Here is one T cell receptor beta chain with its context. The specificity of this receptor is unknown. It has no much larger one-base neighbor in the sample; base qualities were not kept. These data originate in a study of cytomegalovirus exposure and HLA in healthy donors (dated by TCRdb to about 2017). For context, the study as a whole: According to an earlier analysis of a few hundred of the donors, about 180 million T cells yielded roughly 110 million unique TCR beta sequences and 276 Gb of sequence data. An early release that covered about 600 HLA-typed donors contained about 300 gigabases of sequencing data and about 93 million unique TCR sequences. Of the roughly 400 genotyped donors, about 80% fell in the genetic ancestry cluster associated with self-reported Caucasian donors. The study aimed to test whether cataloging public T cell receptors could reveal signatures of past pathogen exposure. Using immunosequencing, the study profiled T cell repertoires from some 670 subjects and related those repertoires to cytomegalovirus serostatus. In addition to the first cohort of 666 subjects, a separate validation cohort of 120 different subjects was used. To predict cytomegalovirus infection status, the study brought together high-throughput TCR immunosequencing, statistical association of individual TCRs with disease status, and machine learning. A later analysis re-analyzed previously published TCR beta repertoires from several hundred donors and added high-resolution HLA genotyping to study TCR occurrence patterns. Rather than using new phenotypic data, the later analysis identified candidate immune exposures from TCR beta sequences and from how often those sequences occurred across donors. To decide whether each TCR beta V gene segment behaved as functional or pseudogenic, an earlier analysis of some 600 of the donors relied on high-throughput TCR beta sequencing. Alongside the repertoire data, information on donor age, sex, ethnicity and CMV serostatus was compiled. A later genetic analysis used genome-wide SNP genotypes for about three fifths of the 666 donors, treating that subset as a discovery cohort. All discovery cohort repertoires had been generated on a single sequencing platform. Both class I and class II loci were covered by HLA typing, at four-digit resolution. Typing coverage varied by locus: about 620-640 donors for A, B, C, DRB1 and DQB1; approximately 520 for DQA1; approximately 570 for DPA1; around 490 for DPB1. Four or five DR-DQ haplotypes were treated as single units for association and clustering because of strong linkage in the cohort. Across roughly 420 genotyped donors of the cohort, an average of approximately 240,000 unique TCR beta nucleotide sequences per donor were sequenced, and 15% to 20% of those sequences were non-productive. Paper-wide results and their limitations: In a later analysis, HLA-associated TCR beta chains showed more clonal expansion and lower generation probabilities than non-associated chains that were equally common. In this cohort, only TCR beta chains were sequenced, and detectable features were limited by the absence of alpha or paired-chain data. A cluster of highly shared sequence variants was judged likely to be a technical artifact of the sequencing pipeline. A further reported finding was that TCR beta sequences accurately predicted the HLA-A and HLA-B alleles for most subjects in the first cohort. Across donors, most TCR sequences were observed very rarely, whereas some public TCRs were present in many individuals. HLA typing was unavailable for some donors at each locus, so association tests used only the typed subset. Assigning TCR associations to individual alleles was difficult when HLA alleles, especially DR and DQ, strongly co-occurred. In both the original and validation cohorts, the classifier was reported to diagnose cytomegalovirus status with high specificity and sensitivity. A later analysis reported that several top co-occurrence clusters appeared linked to parvovirus B19, influenza, CMV and Epstein-Barr virus. Compared with the 666-donor mean, donors in an Asian-associated ancestry cluster had fewer N-insertions in productive TCRs, according to a later genetic analysis. Most CMV-associated TCR beta chains appeared to be HLA-restricted in a later analysis, and the HLA associations seemed to be driven largely by CMV exposure. For the cohort, immune exposure information was limited to CMV serostatus. In an earlier analysis of some 550 of the donors, most TCR beta V segments were observed in productive rearrangements about 87% or about 30% of the time, broadly matching IMGT annotations. Linkage disequilibrium might explain the correlated functional status among segregating V segments, but an unknown experimental factor could not be ruled out. Because counts were too low, 15 to 20 rarely observed V segments, including chromosome 9 orphons, were left out of the earlier analysis of some 640 of the donors. A few of the identified cytomegalovirus-associated TCR beta chains were confirmed in vitro to be specific for cytomegalovirus antigens. Presence/absence analyses assumed roughly uniform sequencing depth across donors, an assumption that may not hold. The authors suggested that the approach could potentially be generalized to other disease states and immunological phenotypes. At a false discovery rate of 0.05, a later analysis linked roughly 17,000 TCR beta sequences to specific HLA alleles. The study listed 164 TCR beta chains as associated with cytomegalovirus. In a later genetic analysis, a missense DCLRE1C variant was associated with V-gene and J-gene trimming of TCR beta chains, and the association was replicated in an independent cohort. In a later analysis, TCR association rates were found to vary across HLA loci, with the most associated TCRs seen for DRB1 alleles and the fewest for HLA-C alleles.

In total, approximately 700 healthy bone marrow donors made up the cohort. At the time of sampling, all cohort members were nominally healthy, though unrecorded immune exposures were likely present. The donor was CMV seronegative and belonged to the group of 352 seronegative cohort members. Every donor gave a peripheral blood sample, and the peripheral blood mononuclear cells from that sample were used for TCR beta sequencing. The Qiagen DNeasy Blood Extraction Kit was used to extract genomic DNA from the blood cell samples. The library was built by means of the immunoSEQ multiplex PCR assay. A mixture of 60 forward primers for TCR Vbeta segments and 13 reverse primers for TCR Jbeta segments was used in the multiplex PCR. The CDR3 region of rearranged TCR beta genes was amplified from genomic DNA with a multiplex PCR assay. The Illumina HiSeq System was used to sequence the amplified TCR beta libraries as 87-base-pair reads. Per the original workflow: In a later analysis, 70 million to 95 million unique TCR beta chains were counted across the roughly 610 repertoires, and around 10 million of these chains were shared by at least two donors. Raw reads were error-corrected and collapsed into unique sequences by a nearest-neighbor algorithm in which closely related sequences were merged to remove PCR and sequencing errors. V, D and J gene segments were assigned by aligning CDR3 sequences to IMGT reference sequences. Each retained sequence needed at least a six-nucleotide match to both a V gene segment and a J gene segment. A rearrangement was called productive if the CDR3 had no stop codons and remained in frame with V and J, and every other rearrangement was called non-productive. Following IMGT convention, CDR3 was defined as the stretch from the second conserved V-encoded cysteine to the conserved J-encoded phenylalanine. The earlier analysis of 500 to 650 of the donors excluded any sequence lacking an unambiguous match to a single V gene segment. An earlier analysis of a few hundred of the donors classified V segments as functional when productive rearrangements were above 56.7% and as segregating when the standard deviation between donors was above 5%. A statistical classification framework was built for diagnosing cytomegalovirus status from the catalog of TCR beta chain sequences. V and J gene assignment, in a later analysis, came from comparing TCR nucleotide sequences with IMGT/GENE-DB human TR gene sequences. A later analysis assigned CDR3 sequences and most-parsimonious VDJ recombination scenarios with the TCRdist pipeline. In a later analysis, each TCR beta chain was defined by its CDR3 amino acid sequence together with its V-gene family, and reads lacking a unique V-gene family were excluded. As a way to deal with suspected cross-contamination and a sequencing artifact, a later analysis dropped approximately 590 nucleotide sequences that were highly shared and had low generation probability. In a later analysis, a clonal expansion index for each public chain was calculated from normalized within-repertoire ranks of inferred template counts. A later analysis computed generation probabilities with a VDJ recombination model fitted to out-of-frame rearrangements, and checked the results against IGoR. Hypergeometric tests were used in a later analysis to score TCR-TCR, TCR-HLA and TCR-CMV co-occurrence, with a repertoire-size bias correction applied to the TCR pairs. False discovery rates were estimated in a later analysis by permuting HLA or CMV assignments 20 times. In a later analysis, co-occurring TCRs were grouped with DBSCAN, and TCRdist sequence similarity was added when clustering was performed within HLA-allele-positive subsets. Repertoires with fewer than 30,000 or more than 120,000 public chains were left out of co-occurrence clustering, as were four to six repertoires with anomalous nucleotide sharing. Drawn from immuneACCESS, this table holds only the in-frame rearrangements with V and J called that TCRdb kept. Clones are partly lost; checked studies trace under half to an unresolved V gene and leave the rest unexplained. V and J calls and clone size follow that table, whereas D and trimming were derived from the DNA. In this sample the table shows around 200,000 clones, around four fifths of which occur a single time. The top ten clonotypes cover about 0.78% of the sample.

The source of this sequence is a young woman in good health and CMV-seronegative. The source material was PBMCs.

The CDR3 in this case is CSVEAGPIYGYTF. DNA sequence: TGCAGCGTTGAGGCAGGCCCAATCTATGGCTACACCTTC. The chain uses TRBV29-1 and TRBJ1-2; the D segment cannot be called with confidence. The germline V gene sets CDR1 to SQVTM and CDR2 to ANQGSEA. The CDR3 starts with the cysteine, ends with the phenylalanine, and has 13 residues. Of all the DNA, just the CDR3 is kept, 39 bases in frame from base 1. V is shortened by 3 bases, J by 4 bases, and the region joining them spans 12 bases.